This T cell receptor (beta chain) was profiled in a study of STAT5B mutations in CD4+ large granular lymphocyte leukemia. Looking at the study overall: Healthy donors showed HLA-associated enrichment of the CDR3 'QG' motif. Findings and caveats of the study: Top patient clones used TRBV06 genes more often: 8/27 versus 2/35 in controls. Approximately 25% of private leukemic clonotypes occurred rarely in other patients' non-leukemic repertoires.

This CDR3 has 18 residues. Germline-derived CDR1 and CDR2 are LGHNA and YNFKEQ. As handled by the study authors: A productive frequency of 2.59 x 10-5 was the lowest detectable. Some clones are missing from TCRdb's copy, which holds only in-frame ones; the method was immunoSEQ multiplex PCR. V, J and clone size reflect that table, while D and trimming were determined from the DNA. The repertoire includes roughly 30,000 clones, approximately 91% of them detected once, and around 0.41% sits in the top ten. As concerns this clone: Its antigen is undetermined.

The chain recombines TRBV4-2 with TRBJ2-5, with TRBD1 identical over 9 bases. The J call is doubtful: the DNA matches TRBJ2-7 better. Sequenced input: CD4+ T cells from blood buffy coats. The receptor's source is a human donor in good health. The CDR3 protein is CASSQELGTGTQLYEQYF. CDR3 nucleotides: TGTGCCAGCAGCCAAGAGTTGGGGACAGGGACCCAACTTTACGAGCAGTACTTC.